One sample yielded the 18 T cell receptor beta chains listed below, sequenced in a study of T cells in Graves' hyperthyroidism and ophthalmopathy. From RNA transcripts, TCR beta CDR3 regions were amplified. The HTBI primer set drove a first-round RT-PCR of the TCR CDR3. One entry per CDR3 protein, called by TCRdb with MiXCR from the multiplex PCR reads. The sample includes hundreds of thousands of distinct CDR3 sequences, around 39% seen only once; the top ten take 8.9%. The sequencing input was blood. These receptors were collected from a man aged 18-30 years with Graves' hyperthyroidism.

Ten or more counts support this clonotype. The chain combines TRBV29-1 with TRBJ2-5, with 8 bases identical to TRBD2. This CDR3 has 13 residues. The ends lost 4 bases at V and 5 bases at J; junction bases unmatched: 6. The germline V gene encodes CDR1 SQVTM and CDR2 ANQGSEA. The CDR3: CSVAGTRRETQYF. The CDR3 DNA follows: TGCAGCGTTGCCGGGACTAGAAGGGAGACCCAGTACTTC.

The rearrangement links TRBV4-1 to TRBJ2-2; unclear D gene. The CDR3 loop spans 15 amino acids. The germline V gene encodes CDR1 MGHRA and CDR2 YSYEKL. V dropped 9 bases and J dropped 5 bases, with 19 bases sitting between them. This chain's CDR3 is CASQPHLLGTGELFF. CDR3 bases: TGCGCCAGTCAGCCCCACCTGCTAGGGACCGGGGAGCTGTTTTTT.

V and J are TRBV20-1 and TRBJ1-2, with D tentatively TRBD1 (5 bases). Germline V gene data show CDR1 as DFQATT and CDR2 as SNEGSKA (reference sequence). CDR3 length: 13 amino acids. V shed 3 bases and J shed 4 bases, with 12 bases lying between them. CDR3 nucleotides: TGCAGTGCTAGGACGGCAGGGATCTATGGCTACACCTTC. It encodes CSARTAGIYGYTF.

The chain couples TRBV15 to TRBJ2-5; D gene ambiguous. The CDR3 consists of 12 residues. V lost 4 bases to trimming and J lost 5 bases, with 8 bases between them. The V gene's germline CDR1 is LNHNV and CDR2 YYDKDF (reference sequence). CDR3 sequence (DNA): TGTGCCACCAGCACTCTCAGGGAGACCCAGTACTTC. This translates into CATSTLRETQYF.

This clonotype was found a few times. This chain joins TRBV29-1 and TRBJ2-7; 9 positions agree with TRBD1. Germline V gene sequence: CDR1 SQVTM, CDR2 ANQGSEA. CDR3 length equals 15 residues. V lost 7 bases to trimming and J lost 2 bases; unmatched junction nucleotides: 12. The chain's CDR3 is CSAIAGQGFAYEQYF. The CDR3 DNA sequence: TGCAGCGCCATTGCTGGACAGGGGTTTGCCTACGAGCAGTACTTC.

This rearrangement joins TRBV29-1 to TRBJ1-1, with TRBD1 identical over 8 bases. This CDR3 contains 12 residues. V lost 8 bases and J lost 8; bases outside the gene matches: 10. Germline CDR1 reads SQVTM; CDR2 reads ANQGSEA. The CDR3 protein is CSLEAGTGEAFF. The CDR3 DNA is TGCAGCCTAGAAGCCGGGACAGGAGAAGCTTTCTTT. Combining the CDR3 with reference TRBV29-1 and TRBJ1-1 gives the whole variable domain SAVISQKPSRDICQRGTSLTIQCQVDSQVTMMFWYRQQPGQSLTLIATANQGSEATYESGFVIDKFPISRPNLTFSTLTVSNMSPEDSSIYLCSLEAGTGEAFFGQGTRLTVV.

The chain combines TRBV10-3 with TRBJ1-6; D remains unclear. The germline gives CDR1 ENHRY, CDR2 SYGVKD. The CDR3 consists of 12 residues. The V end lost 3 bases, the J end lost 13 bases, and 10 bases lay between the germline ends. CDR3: CAISDWNKPLHF. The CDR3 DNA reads TGTGCCATCAGTGATTGGAACAAGCCCCTCCACTTT.

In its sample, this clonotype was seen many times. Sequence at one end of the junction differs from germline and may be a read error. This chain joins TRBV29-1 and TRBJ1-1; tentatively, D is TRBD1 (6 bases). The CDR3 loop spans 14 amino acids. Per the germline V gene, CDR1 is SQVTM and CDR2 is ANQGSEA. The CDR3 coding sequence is TGCAGCGTTCACATCACAACAGGGAACCCTGAAGCTTTCTTT. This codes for CSVHITTGNPEAFF.

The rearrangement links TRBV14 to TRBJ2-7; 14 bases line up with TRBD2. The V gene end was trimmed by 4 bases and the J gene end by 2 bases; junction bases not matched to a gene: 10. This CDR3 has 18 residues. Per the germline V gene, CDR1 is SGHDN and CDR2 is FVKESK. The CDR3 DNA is TGTGCCAGCAGCCGAGCTCCGGGACTAGCGGGAGAGGCCTACGAGCAGTACTTC. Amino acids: CASSRAPGLAGEAYEQYF.

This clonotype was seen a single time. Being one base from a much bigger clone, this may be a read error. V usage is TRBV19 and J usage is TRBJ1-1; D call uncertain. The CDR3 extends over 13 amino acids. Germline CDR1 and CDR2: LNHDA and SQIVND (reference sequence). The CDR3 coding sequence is TGTGCCAGTAGTCACCAGAGGTACACTGAAGCTCTCTTT. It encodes CASSHQRYTEALF.

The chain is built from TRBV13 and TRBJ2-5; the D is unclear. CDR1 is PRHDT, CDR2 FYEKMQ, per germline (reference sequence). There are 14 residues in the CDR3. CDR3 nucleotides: TGTGCTAGCCTCCCGACGTTGGGTGGAGAGACCCAGTACTTC. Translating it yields CASLPTLGGETQYF. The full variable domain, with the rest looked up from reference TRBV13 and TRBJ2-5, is AAGVIQSPRHLIKEKRETATLKCYPIPRHDTVYWYQQGPGQDPQFLISFYEKMQSDKGSIPDRFSAQQFSDYHSELNMSSLELGDSALYFCASLPTLGGETQYFGPGTRLLVL.

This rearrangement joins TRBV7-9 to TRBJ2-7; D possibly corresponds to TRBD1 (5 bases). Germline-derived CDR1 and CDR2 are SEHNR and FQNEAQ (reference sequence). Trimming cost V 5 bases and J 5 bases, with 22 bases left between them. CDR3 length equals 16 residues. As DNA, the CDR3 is TGTGCCAGCAGCGAACACCCAGGGTTTTTTCGGGACGAGCAGTACTTC. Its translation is CASSEHPGFFRDEQYF. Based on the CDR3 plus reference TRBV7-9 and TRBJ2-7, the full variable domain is DTGVSQNPRHKITKRGQNVTFRCDPISEHNRLYWYRQTLGQGPEFLTYFQNEAQLEKSRLLSDRFSAERPKGSFSTLEIQRTEQGDSAMYLCASSEHPGFFRDEQYFGPGTRLTVT.

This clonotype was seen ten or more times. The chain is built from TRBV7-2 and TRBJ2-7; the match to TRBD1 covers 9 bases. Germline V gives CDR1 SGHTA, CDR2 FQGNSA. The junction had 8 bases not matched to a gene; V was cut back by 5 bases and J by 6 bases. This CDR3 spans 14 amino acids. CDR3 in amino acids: CASSPGTGRGEQYF. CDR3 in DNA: TGTGCCAGCAGCCCCGGGACAGGGAGGGGCGAGCAGTACTTC. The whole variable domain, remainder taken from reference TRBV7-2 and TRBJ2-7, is GAGVSQSPSNKVTEKGKDVELRCDPISGHTALYWYRQSLGQGLEFLIYFQGNSAPDKSGLPSDRFSAERTGGSVSTLTIQRTQQEDSAVYLCASSPGTGRGEQYFGPGTRLTVT.

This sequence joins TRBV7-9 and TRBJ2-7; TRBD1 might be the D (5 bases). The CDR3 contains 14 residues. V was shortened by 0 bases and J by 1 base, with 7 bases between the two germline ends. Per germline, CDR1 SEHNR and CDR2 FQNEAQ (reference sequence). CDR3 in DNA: TGTGCCAGCAGCTTAGCGCGACAGTCCTACGAGCAGTACTTC. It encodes CASSLARQSYEQYF.

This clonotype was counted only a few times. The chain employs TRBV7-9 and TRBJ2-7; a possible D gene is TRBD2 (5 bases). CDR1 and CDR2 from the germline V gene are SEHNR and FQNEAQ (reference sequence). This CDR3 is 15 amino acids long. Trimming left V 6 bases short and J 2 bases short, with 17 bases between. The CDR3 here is CASSLWRTEAYEQYF. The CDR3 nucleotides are TGTGCCAGCAGTTTATGGCGGACTGAGGCCTACGAGCAGTACTTC. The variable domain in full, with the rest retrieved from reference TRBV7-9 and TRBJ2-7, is DTGVSQNPRHKITKRGQNVTFRCDPISEHNRLYWYRQTLGQGPEFLTYFQNEAQLEKSRLLSDRFSAERPKGSFSTLEIQRTEQGDSAMYLCASSLWRTEAYEQYFGPGTRLTVT.

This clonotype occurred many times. The CDR3 protein is CATSRETWAAGQPQHF. Written as DNA, the CDR3 is TGTGCCACCAGCAGAGAGACCTGGGCCGCGGGTCAGCCCCAGCATTTT. This chain uses TRBV15 with TRBJ1-5; the D is unclear. Germline values: CDR1 LNHNV, CDR2 YYDKDF (reference sequence). The CDR3 is 16 amino acids. Trimming shortened V by 0 bases and J by 6 bases, and 15 bases separated the two germline ends.

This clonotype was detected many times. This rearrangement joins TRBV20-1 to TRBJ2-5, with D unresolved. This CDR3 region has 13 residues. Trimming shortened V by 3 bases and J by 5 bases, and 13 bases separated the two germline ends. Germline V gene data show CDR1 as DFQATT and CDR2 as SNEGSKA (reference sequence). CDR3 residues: CSARPPPRETQYF. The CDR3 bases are TGCAGTGCTAGGCCACCCCCGAGGGAGACCCAGTACTTC.

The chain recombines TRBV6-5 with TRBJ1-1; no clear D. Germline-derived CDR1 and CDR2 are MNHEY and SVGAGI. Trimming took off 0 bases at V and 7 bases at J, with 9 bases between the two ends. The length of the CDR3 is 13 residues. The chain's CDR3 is CASSYSPGVEAFF. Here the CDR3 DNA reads TGTGCCAGCAGTTACTCTCCAGGCGTTGAAGCTTTCTTT.